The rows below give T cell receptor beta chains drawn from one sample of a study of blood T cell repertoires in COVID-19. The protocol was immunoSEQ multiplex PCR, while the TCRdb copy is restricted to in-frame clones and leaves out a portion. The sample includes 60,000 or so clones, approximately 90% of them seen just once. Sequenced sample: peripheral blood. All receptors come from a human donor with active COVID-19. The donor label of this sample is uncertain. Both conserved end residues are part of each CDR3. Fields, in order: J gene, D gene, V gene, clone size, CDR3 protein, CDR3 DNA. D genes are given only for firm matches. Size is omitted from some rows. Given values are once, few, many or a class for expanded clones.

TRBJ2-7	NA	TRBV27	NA	CASRGLYEQYF	TGTGCCAGCAGGGGACTCTACGAGCAGTACTTC
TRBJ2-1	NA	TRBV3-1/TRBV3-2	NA	CASSQTVVGEQFF	TGTGCCAGCAGCCAGACAGTAGTCGGTGAGCAGTTCTTC
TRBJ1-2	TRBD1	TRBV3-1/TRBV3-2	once	CASSPGQANYGYTF	TGTGCCAGCAGCCCGGGACAGGCCAACTATGGCTACACCTTC
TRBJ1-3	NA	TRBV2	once	CASSDRGGSGNTIYF	TGTGCCAGCAGTGACAGGGGCGGCTCTGGAAACACCATATATTTT
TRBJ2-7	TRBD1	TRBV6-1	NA	CASSDRTGTYEQYF	TGTGCCAGCAGTGATAGGACAGGGACCTACGAGCAGTACTTC
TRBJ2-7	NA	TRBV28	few	CASQRYEQYF	TGTGCCAGCCAGCGCTACGAGCAGTACTTC
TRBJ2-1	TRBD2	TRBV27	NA	CASSLSAGEVGNEQFF	TGTGCCAGCAGTTTATCTGCGGGAGAGGTGGGAAATGAGCAGTTCTTC
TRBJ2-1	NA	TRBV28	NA	CASRPEGDIYNEQFF	TGTGCCAGCAGGCCTGAAGGGGACATCTACAATGAGCAGTTCTTC
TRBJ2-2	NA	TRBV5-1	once	CASSLESGPNTGELFF	TGCGCCAGCAGCTTGGAAAGCGGGCCGAACACCGGGGAGCTGTTTTTT
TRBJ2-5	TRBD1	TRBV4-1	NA	CASSQQTGGRETQYF	TGCGCCAGCAGCCAGCAGACAGGGGGCAGAGAGACCCAGTACTTC
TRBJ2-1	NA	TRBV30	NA	CAWRVRSGHSYNEQFF	TGTGCCTGGAGGGTAAGGTCGGGACACTCCTACAATGAGCAGTTCTTC
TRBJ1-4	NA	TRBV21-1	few	CASTPIEPSNEKLFF	TGTGCCAGCACCCCTATCGAGCCTTCGAATGAAAAACTGTTTTTT
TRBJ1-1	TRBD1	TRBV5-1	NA	CASSSLGTGGANTEAFF	TGCGCCAGCAGCTCCCTCGGGACAGGGGGTGCCAACACTGAAGCTTTCTTT
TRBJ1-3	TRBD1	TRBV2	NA	CASSVRTGGGNTIYF	TGTGCCAGCAGTGTTCGGACAGGTGGTGGAAACACCATATATTTT
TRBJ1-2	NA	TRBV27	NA	CASRGIRSSGYTF	TGTGCCAGCCGCGGGATCAGGTCTAGCGGCTACACCTTC
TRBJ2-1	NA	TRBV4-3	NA	CASSPGSSYNEQFF	TGCGCCAGCAGCCCCGGGAGCTCCTACAATGAGCAGTTCTTC
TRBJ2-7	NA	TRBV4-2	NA	CASSQAGGAYEQYF	TGTGCCAGCAGCCAAGCTGGGGGGGCTTACGAGCAGTACTTC
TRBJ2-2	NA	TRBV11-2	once	CASSLPETSFANTGELFF	TGTGCCAGCAGCTTACCCGAAACTAGCTTTGCGAACACCGGGGAGCTGTTTTTT
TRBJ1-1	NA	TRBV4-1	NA	CASSPTGTQNTEAFF	TGCGCCAGCAGCCCAACAGGGACACAGAACACTGAAGCTTTCTTT
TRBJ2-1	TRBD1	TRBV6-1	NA	CASTGGSYNEQFF	TGTGCCAGCACAGGGGGTTCCTACAATGAGCAGTTCTTC
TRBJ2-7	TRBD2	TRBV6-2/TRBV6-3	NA	CASSYSSKMGLAESYEQYF	TGTGCCAGCAGTTACTCTAGTAAAATGGGACTAGCGGAGTCCTACGAGCAGTACTTC
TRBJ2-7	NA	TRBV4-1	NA	CASSHLPQGHEQYF	TGCGCCAGCAGCCACCTACCCCAGGGTCACGAGCAGTACTTC
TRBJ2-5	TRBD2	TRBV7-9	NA	CASSQEGGGAETQYF	TGTGCCAGCAGCCAGGAAGGCGGGGGAGCAGAGACCCAGTACTTC
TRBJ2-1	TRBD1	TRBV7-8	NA	CASSQDRGSYNEQFF	TGTGCCAGCAGCCAGGACAGGGGGTCTTACAATGAGCAGTTCTTC
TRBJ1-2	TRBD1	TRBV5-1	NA	CASSLALGQGSFYGYTF	TGCGCCAGCAGCTTGGCGCTTGGACAGGGGAGTTTCTATGGCTACACCTTC
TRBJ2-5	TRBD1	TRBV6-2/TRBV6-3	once	CASSIVGQWETQYF	TGTGCCAGCAGTATCGTGGGACAGTGGGAGACCCAGTACTTC
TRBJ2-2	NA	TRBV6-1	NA	CASSEGAPNTGELFF	TGTGCCAGCAGTGAGGGGGCCCCGAACACCGGGGAGCTGTTTTTT
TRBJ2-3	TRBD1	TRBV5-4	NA	CASSLEEQGKDTQYF	TGTGCCAGCAGCTTGGAAGAACAGGGGAAAGATACGCAGTATTTT
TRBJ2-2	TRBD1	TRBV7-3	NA	CASSLKQGAAGELFF	TGTGCCAGCAGCTTAAAACAGGGGGCCGCCGGGGAGCTGTTTTTT
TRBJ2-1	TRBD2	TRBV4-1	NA	CASSQDLVSGGYNEQFF	TGCGCCAGCAGCCAAGATTTGGTTAGCGGGGGGTACAATGAGCAGTTCTTC
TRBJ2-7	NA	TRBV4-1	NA	CASSQVSGNEQYF	TGCGCCAGCAGCCAAGTTTCAGGTAATGAGCAGTACTTC
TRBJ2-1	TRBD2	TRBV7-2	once	CASSFRGGSHNEQFF	TGTGCCAGCAGCTTCCGGGGGGGGAGCCACAATGAGCAGTTCTTC
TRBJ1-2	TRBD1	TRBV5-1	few	CASSSRTGGTHGYTF	TGCGCCAGCAGCTCTCGGACAGGGGGCACACATGGCTACACCTTC
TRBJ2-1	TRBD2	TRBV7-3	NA	CASSLISGSNGEQFF	TGTGCCAGCAGCCTCATTAGCGGGAGTAATGGTGAGCAGTTCTTC
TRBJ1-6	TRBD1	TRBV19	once	CASRGQGAPNSPLHF	TGTGCCAGTAGGGGACAGGGGGCGCCTAATTCACCCCTCCACTTT
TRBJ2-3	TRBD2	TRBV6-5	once	CASSGLAGKDTQYF	TGTGCCAGCAGCGGACTAGCGGGAAAAGATACGCAGTATTTT
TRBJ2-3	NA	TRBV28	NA	CASSPRLASTDTQYF	TGTGCCAGCAGTCCCCGACTGGCTAGCACAGATACGCAGTATTTT
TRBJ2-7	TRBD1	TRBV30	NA	CAWTGTVWSEQYF	TGTGCCTGGACCGGGACAGTGTGGTCCGAGCAGTACTTC
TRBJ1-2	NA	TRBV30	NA	CAWSGPGHAYGYTF	TGTGCCTGGAGTGGCCCGGGACATGCCTATGGCTACACCTTC
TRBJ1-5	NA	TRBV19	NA	CASSIQTRGSNQPQHF	TGTGCCAGTAGTATTCAAACCAGGGGCAGCAATCAGCCCCAGCATTTT
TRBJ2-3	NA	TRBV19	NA	CASTAGAPTDTQYF	TGTGCCAGTACCGCGGGGGCCCCCACAGATACGCAGTATTTT
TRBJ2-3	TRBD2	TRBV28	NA	CASNIWGGSTDTQYF	TGTGCCAGCAACATTTGGGGGGGAAGCACAGATACGCAGTATTTT
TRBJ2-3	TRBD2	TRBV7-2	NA	CASSLRESGRIGDTQYF	TGTGCCAGCAGCCTAAGGGAGAGCGGGAGAATCGGAGATACGCAGTATTTT
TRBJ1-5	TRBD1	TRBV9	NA	CASSVDGTGGNQPQHF	TGTGCCAGCAGCGTAGATGGGACAGGGGGCAATCAGCCCCAGCATTTT
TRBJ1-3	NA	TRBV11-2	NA	CASSLVTAGNTIYF	TGTGCCAGCAGCTTAGTTACAGCTGGAAACACCATATATTTT
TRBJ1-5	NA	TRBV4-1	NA	CASSQGYSSNQPQHF	TGCGCCAGCAGCCAAGGATACAGCTCGAATCAGCCCCAGCATTTT
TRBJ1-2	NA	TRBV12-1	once	CASSLRTGELSYGYTF	TGTGCCAGCAGCCTCCGGACAGGGGAACTTAGCTATGGCTACACCTTC
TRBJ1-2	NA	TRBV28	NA	CASSLAQASGYTF	TGTGCCAGCAGTTTAGCGCAGGCGAGTGGCTACACCTTC
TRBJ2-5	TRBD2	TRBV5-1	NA	CASKGLAGRQETQYF	TGCGCCAGTAAAGGACTAGCGGGGCGCCAAGAGACCCAGTACTTC
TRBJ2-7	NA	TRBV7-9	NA	CASSLKSGQSWEQYF	TGTGCCAGCAGCTTAAAATCAGGACAATCTTGGGAGCAGTACTTC
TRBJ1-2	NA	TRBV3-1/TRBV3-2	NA	CASSQGASRGYTF	TGTGCCAGCAGCCAAGGGGCCTCAAGAGGCTACACCTTC
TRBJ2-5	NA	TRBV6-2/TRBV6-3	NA	CASSYSGLAPNQETQYF	TGTGCCAGCAGTTACTCGGGGCTAGCGCCTAATCAAGAGACCCAGTACTTC
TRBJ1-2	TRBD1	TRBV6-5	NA	CASSRGQGRYGYTF	TGTGCCAGCAGTCGAGGACAGGGGCGGTATGGCTACACCTTC
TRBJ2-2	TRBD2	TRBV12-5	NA	CASGLGLAGTGELFF	TGTGCTAGTGGTCTCGGACTAGCGGGCACCGGGGAGCTGTTTTTT
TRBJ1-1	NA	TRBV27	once	CASSLYGSGGNTEAFF	TGTGCCAGCAGTTTATATGGCTCGGGGGGAAACACTGAAGCTTTCTTT
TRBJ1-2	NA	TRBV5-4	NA	CASSSQGGSYGYTF	TGTGCCAGCAGCTCCCAAGGGGGTAGCTATGGCTACACCTTC
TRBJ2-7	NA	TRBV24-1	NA	CATSTRDSHQYF	TGTGCCACCAGTACCCGGGACTCACACCAGTACTTC